This T cell receptor beta chain stems from a study of blood T cell repertoires in COVID-19. Study at large: Whether acute or convalescent, the COVID-19 samples came from the United States, Italy and Spain.

The CDR3 totals 11 residues. V was trimmed by 5 bases and J by 10 bases, leaving 9 bases between them. Produced via immunoSEQ multiplex PCR; TCRdb's table is partial and in-frame only. Of about 97,000 clones listed, around nine tenths are singletons. Specimen: peripheral blood. This TCR came from a man between 50 and 59 years old with active COVID-19. The gene calls are TRBV12-3 or TRBV12-4 and TRBJ2-1; D is ambiguous. The CDR3 region has the DNA TGTGCCAGCAGTCCTCAGCGAGAGCAGTTCTTC. Protein sequence: CASSPQREQFF.